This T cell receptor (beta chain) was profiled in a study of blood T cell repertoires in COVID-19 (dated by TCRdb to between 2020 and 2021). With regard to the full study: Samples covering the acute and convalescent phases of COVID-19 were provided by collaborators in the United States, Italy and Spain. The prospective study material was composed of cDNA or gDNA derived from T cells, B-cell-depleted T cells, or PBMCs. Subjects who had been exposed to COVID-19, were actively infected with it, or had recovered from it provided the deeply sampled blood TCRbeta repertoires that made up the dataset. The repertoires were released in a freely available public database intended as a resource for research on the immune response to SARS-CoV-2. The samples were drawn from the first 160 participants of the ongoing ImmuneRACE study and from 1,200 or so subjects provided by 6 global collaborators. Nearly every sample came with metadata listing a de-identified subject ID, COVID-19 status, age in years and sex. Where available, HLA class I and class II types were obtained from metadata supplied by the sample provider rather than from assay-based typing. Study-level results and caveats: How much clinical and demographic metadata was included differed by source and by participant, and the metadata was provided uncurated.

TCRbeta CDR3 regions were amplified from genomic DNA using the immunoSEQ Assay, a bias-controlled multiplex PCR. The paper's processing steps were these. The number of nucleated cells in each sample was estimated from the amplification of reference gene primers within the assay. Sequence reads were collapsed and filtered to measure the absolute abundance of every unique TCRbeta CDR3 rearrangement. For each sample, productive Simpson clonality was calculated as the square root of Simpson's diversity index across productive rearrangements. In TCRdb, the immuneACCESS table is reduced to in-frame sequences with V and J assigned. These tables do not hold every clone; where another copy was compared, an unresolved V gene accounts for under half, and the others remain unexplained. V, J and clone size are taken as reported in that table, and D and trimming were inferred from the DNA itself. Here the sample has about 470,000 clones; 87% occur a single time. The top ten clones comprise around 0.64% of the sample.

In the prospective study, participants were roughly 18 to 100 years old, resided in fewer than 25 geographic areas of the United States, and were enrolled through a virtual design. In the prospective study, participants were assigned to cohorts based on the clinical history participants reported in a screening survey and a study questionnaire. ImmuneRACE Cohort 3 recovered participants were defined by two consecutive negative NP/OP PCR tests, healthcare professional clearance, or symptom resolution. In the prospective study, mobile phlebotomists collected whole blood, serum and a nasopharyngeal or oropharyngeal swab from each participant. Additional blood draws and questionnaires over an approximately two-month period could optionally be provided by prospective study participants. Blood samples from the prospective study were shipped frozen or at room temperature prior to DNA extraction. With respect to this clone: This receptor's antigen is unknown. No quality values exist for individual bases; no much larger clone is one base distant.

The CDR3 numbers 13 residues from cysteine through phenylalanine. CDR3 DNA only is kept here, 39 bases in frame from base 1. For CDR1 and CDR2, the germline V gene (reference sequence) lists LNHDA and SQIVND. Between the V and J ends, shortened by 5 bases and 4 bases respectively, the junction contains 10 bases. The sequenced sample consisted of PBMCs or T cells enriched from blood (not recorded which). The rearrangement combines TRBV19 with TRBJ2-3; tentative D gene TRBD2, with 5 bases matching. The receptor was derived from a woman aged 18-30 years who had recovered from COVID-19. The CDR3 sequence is CASSPGISDTQYF. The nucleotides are TGTGCCAGTAGTCCCGGGATTTCAGATACGCAGTATTTT.